Listed below are T cell receptor beta chains from one sample, sequenced in a study of CD8+CD57+ T cells in acquired aplastic anemia. Each CDR3 protein is one row after TCRdb ran MiXCR on the reads. The table shows about 220,000 distinct CDR3 sequences, with 30% to 40% occurring only once. Material: sorted CD4+, CD8+, or CD8+CD57+ T cells (not recorded which) from PBMCs. These receptors originate from a human donor in good health, serving as a control. CDR3s include the opening cysteine and the closing phenylalanine or tryptophan. D genes are given only for firm matches. Size is stated for part of the rows, as once, few or many counts, or as a class when the clone is expanded.

TGTGCCAGCAGCAGGACTTTCGGGGGAGCGGACTCACCCCTCCACTTT CASSRTFGGADSPLHF TRBJ1-6 . TRBV7-8 .
TGTGCCACCAGTGAGCACAGGGGTACCAAGCAGTACTTC CATSEHRGTKQYF TRBJ2-7 . TRBV24-1 TRBD1
TGTGCCACCAGCAGTGGTAGTTTCACGAACACCTTC CATSSGSFTNTF TRBJ1-2 . TRBV15 .
TGTGCCAGCAGCTTATCGGGACAGGGTTATGGGACTGAAGCTTTCTTT CASSLSGQGYGTEAFF TRBJ1-1 many TRBV7-2 TRBD1
TGTGCCAGCAGCCCGGCTACCTCCTACGAGCAGTACTTC CASSPATSYEQYF TRBJ2-7 many TRBV7-8 .
TGTGCCATCAGTGAAGTGGCTATATTCTTATGTGCTAACTATGGCTACACCTTC CAISEVAIFLCANYGYTF TRBJ1-2 . TRBV10-3 .
TGTGCCAGTAGTCGAATGGGGTCCGATTCACCCCTCCACTTT CASSRMGSDSPLHF TRBJ1-6 many TRBV19 .
TGTGCCATCAGTGAAAACCCGGAAGGCACTGAAGCTTTCTTT CAISENPEGTEAFF TRBJ1-1 many TRBV10-3 .
TGTGCCAGCAGTGAATCCCCGGGGCGAATGAACTATGGCTACACCTTC CASSESPGRMNYGYTF TRBJ1-2 few TRBV25-1 .
TGTGCCAGCAGCTTTGGTCAGTCCTATGGCTACACCTTC CASSFGQSYGYTF TRBJ1-2 many TRBV7-9 .
TGTGCCAGCAGTGAAGCGGGGACAGGGTTGGTCGAGCAGTACTTC CASSEAGTGLVEQYF TRBJ2-7 . TRBV2 TRBD1
TGTGCCAGCAGCTTAACCAGAACCTACAATGAGCAGTTCTTC CASSLTRTYNEQFF TRBJ2-1 many TRBV7-3 .
TGCAGTGCCAGTACCCCATCCGGACAGGGGGTCGCCTATAATTCACCCCTCCACTTT CSASTPSGQGVAYNSPLHF TRBJ1-6 few TRBV20-1 TRBD1
TGTGCCAGCAGTTTAGTCGCAGGGGAAATGGGGCCCCAGCATTTT CASSLVAGEMGPQHF TRBJ1-5 many TRBV12-3/TRBV12-4 .
TGTGCCAGCAGCTCCGCGAGGACAGGGGGGAACGAGCAGTACTTC CASSSARTGGNEQYF TRBJ2-7 many TRBV7-2 TRBD1
TGCAGTGCTAGAGTTGGTACAGCGGCACTGCAGTTCTTC CSARVGTAALQFF TRBJ2-1 many TRBV20-1 .
TGTGCCAGCAGCATGGATGCCTTAGGCGCGCAGTATTTT CASSMDALGAQYF TRBJ2-3 . TRBV5-4 .
TGTGCCAGCAAACGGACAGGGGGCTATGGCTACACCTTC CASKRTGGYGYTF TRBJ1-2 . TRBV12-3/TRBV12-4 TRBD1
TGCAGTGCCATGGGACTAGCGGGAGTGTATGAGCAGTTCTTC CSAMGLAGVYEQFF TRBJ2-1 many TRBV20-1 TRBD2
TGTGCCACCAGTGATTCCCTAGGGGGGGCCAACGTCCTGACTTTC CATSDSLGGANVLTF TRBJ2-6 many TRBV24-1 .
TGTGCCATCAGTGATAGGGCAGGTGCCTCTGGGACCGACGTCCTGACTTTC CAISDRAGASGTDVLTF TRBJ2-6 . TRBV10-3 .
TGTGCCAGCAGCTCTCGGGACTTCCCTAGGGGAAACACTGAAGCTTTCTTT CASSSRDFPRGNTEAFF TRBJ1-1 few TRBV11-2 .
TGCGCCAGCAGCCAAACAGCGAGCTATGGCTACACCTTC CASSQTASYGYTF TRBJ1-2 few TRBV4-1 .
TGCAGCGTTGAAGATCTCGGGGGACAGGGGCTCGGCTACACCTTC CSVEDLGGQGLGYTF TRBJ1-2 . TRBV29-1 TRBD1
TGTGCCAGCAGTATTAACAGGGGATCAGAAGAGACCCAGTACTTC CASSINRGSEETQYF TRBJ2-5 many TRBV7-3 TRBD1
TGTGCCAGTAGTATCGGAGGGTCAAACACTGAAGCTTTCTTT CASSIGGSNTEAFF TRBJ1-1 many TRBV19 .
TGTGCCACCAGCAGAGTACAGGGGGCCTACGAGCAGTACTTC CATSRVQGAYEQYF TRBJ2-7 . TRBV15 TRBD1
TGTGCCAGCAGTGAGGGGGATAGCCTCCGCACAGATACGCAGTATTTT CASSEGDSLRTDTQYF TRBJ2-3 many TRBV2 .
TGTGCCAGCAGTGACGCAGGCCCGTTCTTGAATTCACCCCTCCACTTT CASSDAGPFLNSPLHF TRBJ1-6 . TRBV2 .
TGTGCCACCAGTGACACCGGACAGGCTTCCTACGAGCAGTACTTC CATSDTGQASYEQYF TRBJ2-7 . TRBV24-1 TRBD1
TGTGCCAGCAGTTCCCTCGCCTATAATTCACCCCTCCACTTT CASSSLAYNSPLHF TRBJ1-6 . TRBV2 .
TGTGCCAGCAGGCCGAAAAGGACAGGGGTATCGAGAACTGAAGCTTTCTTT CASRPKRTGVSRTEAFF TRBJ1-1 few TRBV6-4 TRBD1
TGTGCCAGCAGCTTATGGGGACTAGCGGGATTGGGTACAGATACGCAGTATTTT CASSLWGLAGLGTDTQYF TRBJ2-3 . TRBV5-4 TRBD2
TGTGCCAGCAGTGGGACTAGCGGGGTGCGAAGGGAGCAGTTCTTC CASSGTSGVRREQFF TRBJ2-1 many TRBV25-1 TRBD2
TGCGCCAGCAGCGACCCGGGGAGCGGAGGCACAGATACGCAGTATTTT CASSDPGSGGTDTQYF TRBJ2-3 many TRBV10-1 .
TGTGCCAGTAGTGCGGGACTGGGTTTGCCTGAAGCTTTCTTT CASSAGLGLPEAFF TRBJ1-1 few TRBV19 .
TGCAGCGTTGACCTTTCTGCCTATGGCTACACCTTC CSVDLSAYGYTF TRBJ1-2 many TRBV29-1 .
TGTGCCAGCAGTTTTGGACAGGGAACTGGAAACACCATATATTTT CASSFGQGTGNTIYF TRBJ1-3 . TRBV6-5 TRBD1
TGCAGTGCTAGAGTGTTGACAGGCGGTTCACCCCTCCACTTT CSARVLTGGSPLHF TRBJ1-6 . TRBV20-1 .
TGTGCCAGCAGCTTGACCGGGACAGGGGAAGAGACCCAGTACTTC CASSLTGTGEETQYF TRBJ2-5 few TRBV5-5 TRBD1
TGTGCCAGCAGTTTAGCGCGGTTAAAGTCTCTAGCTGAGGACAATGAGCAGTTCTTC CASSLARLKSLAEDNEQFF TRBJ2-1 few TRBV12-3/TRBV12-4 .
TGCAGTGCTAGAGATACGGACAGGGGGGGAGCTTTCTTT CSARDTDRGGAFF TRBJ1-1 many TRBV20-1 TRBD1
TGCAGCGTTGGACTGTCATACGAGCAGTACTTC CSVGLSYEQYF TRBJ2-7 many TRBV29-1 .
TGTGCCAGCAGTCAACCGGGACAGCTCGGCACTGAAGCTTTCTTT CASSQPGQLGTEAFF TRBJ1-1 few TRBV6-5 TRBD1